These 10 T cell receptor beta chains were all obtained from the same sample, sequenced in a study of technical replicates of blood from several donors. Here immunoSEQ multiplex PCR was the method, and the copy in TCRdb shows in-frame clones only, minus some. The data show 56,000 or so clones, around 96% seen once. The sequencing sample was made of PBMCs. These receptors were taken from a human donor in good health. Some clones in this sample may be carry-over from other donors' samples.

This clone was recorded once. The chain uses TRBV29-1 and TRBJ1-2; 10 nucleotides line up with TRBD1. CDR3 length equals 13 residues. CDR1 is SQVTM and CDR2 is ANQGSEA in the germline V gene. The chain's CDR3 is CRAPGQGNYGYTF. CDR3 nucleotides: TGCAGAGCCCCGGGACAGGGGAACTATGGCTACACCTTC.

The V gene is TRBV4-3, the J gene TRBJ2-1, with TRBD2 identical over 8 bases. The CDR3 loop spans 15 amino acids. Per germline, CDR1 LGHNA and CDR2 YSLEER. J lost 2 bases, V lost 0 bases, and 0 bases had no gene match. The CDR3 spells CASSQEREAYNEQFF. The CDR3 DNA follows: TGCGCCAGCAGCCAAGAGCGGGAGGCCTACAATGAGCAGTTCTTC.

The J gene is TRBJ2-7, the V gene TRBV4-1, with a weak D call TRBD2 (6 bases). The CDR3 extends over 15 amino acids. V was shortened by 1 base and J by 0 bases, with 10 bases between the two germline ends. CDR1 and CDR2 (germline): MGHRA, YSYEKL. Here the CDR3 reads CASSQAVGSSYEQYF. The CDR3 region has the DNA TGCGCCAGCAGCCAAGCGGTCGGGAGCTCCTACGAGCAGTACTTC.

The chain uses TRBV6-5 and TRBJ2-7; 14 positions match TRBD2. CDR3 length: 15 residues. CDR1 and CDR2 from the germline V gene are MNHEY and SVGAGI. After removal of 6 bases from V and 4 bases from J, the junction contained 5 bases not matched to a gene. CDR3 protein: CASSSGTSGRYEQYF. The CDR3 DNA reads TGTGCCAGCAGCTCCGGGACTAGCGGGAGATACGAGCAGTACTTC.

The chain joins TRBV7-8 to TRBJ1-2, with D perhaps matching TRBD1 (5 bases). The CDR3 extends over 14 amino acids. Deletions cut 6 bases from V and 4 bases from J, with 15 bases between. The germline gives CDR1 SGHVS, CDR2 FQNEAQ. CDR3 loop: CASRAHGGGYGYTF. The CDR3 coding sequence is TGTGCCAGCAGGGCCCACGGGGGAGGCTATGGCTACACCTTC.

This sequence joins TRBV19 and TRBJ1-2; TRBD1 matches at 8 bases. CDR3 length: 13 amino acids. J lost 5 bases, V lost 4 bases, and 3 bases had no gene match. The germline V gene encodes CDR1 LNHDA and CDR2 SQIVND (reference sequence). As DNA, the CDR3 is TGTGCCAGTAGTAAAGGGGACAGGTATGGCTACACCTTC. Translating gives CASSKGDRYGYTF.

The J gene is TRBJ1-6, the V gene TRBV27, with 9 bases lining up with TRBD1. Germline V gene lookup returns CDR1 MNHEY and CDR2 SMNVEV (reference sequence). With V trimmed by 2 bases and J by 2 bases, 4 bases remained unmatched. The CDR3 sequence is 17 residues long. The chain's CDR3 is CASSLGQGYTYNSPLHF. CDR3 DNA sequence: TGTGCCAGCAGTTTAGGACAGGGGTATACCTATAATTCACCCCTCCACTTT.

The chain has TRBV7-9 and TRBJ1-1; 7 bases map to TRBD1. V shed 4 bases and J 4 bases; nucleotides not matched to a gene: 12. Germline V gene data show CDR1 as SEHNR and CDR2 as FQNEAQ (reference sequence). The length of the CDR3 is 16 residues. The CDR3 loop is CASSSRDSQEGTEAFF. CDR3 nucleotide sequence: TGTGCCAGCAGCTCGCGGGACAGCCAAGAGGGCACTGAAGCTTTCTTT.

The chain links TRBV7-2 to TRBJ2-5; TRBD2 agrees at 8 bases. V lost 1 base to trimming and J lost 4 bases; unmatched junction nucleotides: 14. The CDR3 runs to 18 residues. In germline, CDR1 is SGHTA, CDR2 FQGNSA. The CDR3 is CASSLGYASGSRGETQYF. Here the CDR3 DNA reads TGTGCCAGCAGCTTAGGTTACGCTAGCGGGTCAAGAGGAGAGACCCAGTACTTC.

The chain combines TRBV2 with TRBJ2-3, with 13 bases fitting TRBD2. Trimming at V came to 8 bases and at J to 4 bases, leaving 6 bases not matched to a gene. Germline-derived CDR1 and CDR2 are SNHLY and FYNNEI. CDR3 length equals 15 residues. The CDR3 here is CASGTSGGVSDTQYF. CDR3 DNA sequence: TGTGCCAGCGGTACTAGCGGGGGGGTCTCAGATACGCAGTATTTT. The complete variable domain, with remaining parts taken from reference TRBV2 and TRBJ2-3, reads EPEVTQTPSHQVTQMGQEVILRCVPISNHLYFYWYRQILGQKVEFLVSFYNNEISEKSEIFDDQFSVERPDGSNFTLKIRSTKLEDSAMYFCASGTSGGVSDTQYFGPGTRLTVL.